The 20 T cell receptor beta chains given below trace back to one sample, sequenced in a study of prognosis after radiotherapy for stage I lung cancer (dated by TCRdb to about 2021). The instrument given in TCRdb is Illumina HiSeq 3000. Two rounds of multiplex PCR on genomic DNA were used to amplify the TCR beta CDR3 region. The first PCR round used primers specific to each TRBV and TRBJ gene, with sequences filed in Chinese patent CN105087789A. TCRdb reprocessing: public reads trimmed at Q25 with fastp, clones called with MiXCR, in-frame beta chains kept. Merged by CDR3 protein, the rows form single entries marked with the most common genes and DNA. The sample yields about 22,000 distinct CDR3 sequences; around 37% were counted once. The ten largest clonotypes hold roughly 60% of the sample. Material: PBMCs, obtained before or after stereotactic body radiation therapy (not recorded which). All receptors come from a donor aged 50 or older with non-small cell lung cancer.

In regard to this clonotype: Since a much larger clone is just one base distant, this may be a read error. CDR3 in amino acids: CASGPPTGRNPYNEQFF. Here the CDR3 DNA reads TGTGCCAGCGGCCCTCCGACAGGACGAAATCCCTACAATGAGCAGTTCTTC. The genes are TRBV7-9 and TRBJ2-1; D possibly corresponds to TRBD1 (6 bases). The V end lost 8 bases, the J end lost 2 bases, and 22 bases lay between the germline ends. Per the germline V gene, CDR1 is SEHNR and CDR2 is FQNEAQ (reference sequence). The CDR3 is 17 residues long.

This clonotype was seen only once. J is TRBJ2-7 and V is TRBV2; 8 nucleotides agree with TRBD1. The CDR3 has 15 amino acids. Germline-derived CDR1 and CDR2 are SNHLY and FYNNEI. Unmatched junction bases numbered 12, after V lost 10 bases and J lost 1 base. CDR3 DNA sequence: TGTGCCAACAGCTTCGGACAGGGATATTCCTACGAGCAGTACTTC. As protein: CANSFGQGYSYEQYF.

J is TRBJ2-1 and V is TRBV12-3 or TRBV12-4, with 8 bases identical to TRBD2. CDR3 size: 14 residues. J gave up 3 bases and V 9 bases, and 7 bases lay outside the gene matches. The CDR3 region is CASLGSGIYNEQFF. For the CDR3, the DNA is TGTGCCAGTTTGGGTAGCGGGATCTACAATGAGCAGTTCTTC.

This clonotype has more than one count but fewer than ten. The V call is TRBV6-4, the J call TRBJ2-3; 8 bases match TRBD2. The CDR3 totals 15 residues. Germline-derived CDR1 and CDR2 are MRHNA and SNTAGT. The junction had 5 bases not matched to a gene; V was cut back by 2 bases and J by 4 bases. DNA for the CDR3: TGTGCCAGCAGTGACATGGGACTAGAGGCAGATACGCAGTATTTT. Its protein product is CASSDMGLEADTQYF.

This clonotype was recorded at least ten times. The chain joins TRBV25-1 to TRBJ2-3; 8 nucleotides match TRBD1. The V gene's germline CDR1 is MGHDK and CDR2 SYGVNS. The CDR3 is made up of 14 amino acids. Trimming removed 8 bases from V and 1 base from J; junction bases left unmatched: 5. CDR3 amino acids: CASSDRAGTDTQYF. The CDR3 DNA is TGTGCCAGCTCGGACAGGGCTGGCACAGATACGCAGTATTTT.

This clonotype appeared many times. The rearrangement joins TRBV7-9 to TRBJ2-1; 8 bases match TRBD1. The CDR3 covers 16 residues. Germline V CDR1 and CDR2: SEHNR, FQNEAQ (reference sequence). J was trimmed by 2 bases and V by 4 bases; bases with no gene match: 7. DNA of the CDR3: TGTGCCAGCAGCTCTCCCGGGACAGGTGCCTACAATGAGCAGTTCTTC. Protein sequence: CASSSPGTGAYNEQFF.

Turning to this clonotype: Compared with germline, one end of the junction differs, possibly owing to a read error. V gene TRBV11-3 combines with J gene TRBJ2-2; D not certain. Germline loops: CDR1 SGHNT, CDR2 YENEEA. The CDR3 runs 15 residues. This CDR3 reads CASTYGDRNTWELFF. DNA of the CDR3: TGTGCCAGCACCTACGGTGACCGCAACACCTGGGAGCTGTTTTTT.

V is TRBV10-3 and J is TRBJ2-7; D is uncertain. The CDR3 contains 13 residues. Trimming left V 10 bases short and J 5 bases short, with 18 bases between. Germline CDR1 is ENHRY and CDR2 is SYGVKD. CDR3 sequence reads: CATSQMGLDEQYF. CDR3 coding DNA: TGTGCCACCAGCCAGATGGGTCTTGACGAGCAGTACTTC.

In DNA form, the CDR3 reads TGCAGTGCTAGCAAAAGGGACAGTGCTTTCTTT. It codes for CSASKRDSAFF. This chain links TRBV20-1 with TRBJ1-1; 7 bases agree with TRBD1. Per the germline V gene, CDR1 is DFQATT and CDR2 is SNEGSKA (reference sequence). The CDR3 totals 11 residues. V lost 3 bases and J lost 11; bases outside the gene matches: 6.

This clonotype was counted many times. The CDR3 spells CASSEAGGERNSPLHF. The CDR3 region has the DNA TGTGCCAGCAGTGAAGCGGGGGGGGAGAGAAATTCACCCCTCCACTTT. This chain connects TRBV2 to TRBJ1-6, with a possible D match to TRBD1 (5 bases). CDR1 and CDR2 (germline): SNHLY, FYNNEI. The CDR3 is 16 residues long. Trimming stripped 0 bases from V and 7 bases from J, with 13 bases between.

Details on this clonotype: This may stem from a read error, because a much larger clone lies one nucleotide away. V usage is TRBV7-6 and J usage is TRBJ1-5; D is unclear. The CDR3 runs 16 residues. The V gene's germline CDR1 is SGHVS and CDR2 FNYEAQ. CDR3 sequence reads: CASSPLIGLSNQPRHF. The CDR3 region has the DNA TGTGCCAGCAGCCCCCTCATAGGGTTGAGCAATCAGCCCCGGCATTTT.

CDR3 amino acids: CSAPDNLDEQYF. CDR3 DNA: TGCAGTGCCCCCGACAACTTAGACGAGCAGTACTTC. This chain links TRBV20-1 with TRBJ2-7; D is ambiguous. Deletions cut 6 bases from V and 5 bases from J, with 14 bases between. Looked up from germline, CDR1 is DFQATT and CDR2 is SNEGSKA (reference sequence). This CDR3 region has 12 residues.

This sequence joins TRBV7-2 and TRBJ2-3; 7 positions match TRBD2. Germline V lookup: CDR1 SGHTA, CDR2 FQGNSA. The junction had 9 bases not matched to a gene; V was cut back by 2 bases and J by 7 bases. The CDR3 spans 15 residues. CDR3 in amino acids: CASSLFGLGDYTQYF. In DNA, the CDR3 is TGTGCCAGCAGCTTATTTGGACTAGGTGATTATACGCAGTATTTT.

This clonotype was recorded many times. The chain links TRBV15 to TRBJ2-7, with 9 bases aligning to TRBD1. Germline CDR1 is LNHNV and CDR2 is YYDKDF (reference sequence). CDR3 size: 13 residues. Unmatched junction bases numbered 2, after V lost 3 bases and J lost 5 bases. As DNA, the CDR3 is TGTGCCACCAGCAGGGACAGGGGCCACGAGCAGTACTTC. Translating gives CATSRDRGHEQYF.

The chain recombines TRBV2 with TRBJ1-5; possible D gene TRBD1, 5 bases. Trimming took 3 bases from V and 9 from J, leaving 12 bases between them. Germline assignment: CDR1 SNHLY and CDR2 FYNNEI. CDR3 length equals 13 residues. CDR3 DNA: TGTGCCAGCAGTGAGCAGGGCATGGGGCCCCAGCATTTT. Protein: CASSEQGMGPQHF.

This clonotype was recorded many times. The chain uses TRBV5-4 and TRBJ2-7; no definite D call. V lost 0 bases and J 5 bases, leaving 3 bases between the germline ends. Germline CDR1 reads SGHNT; CDR2 reads YYREEE (reference sequence). There are 11 residues in the CDR3. This CDR3 reads CASSLEDEQYF. CDR3 DNA sequence: TGTGCCAGCAGCTTGGAGGACGAGCAGTACTTC.

A note on this clonotype: This is likely an artifact of a read error, given a far larger clone one base away. V is TRBV6-4 and J is TRBJ1-5, with 7 bases aligning to TRBD1. Germline-derived CDR1 and CDR2 are MRHNA and SNTAGT. There are 17 residues in the CDR3. The CDR3 DNA reads TGTGCCAGCAGTTACTCGAGCCACAGGGGTTCAGCTCAGCCCCAGCATTTT. This sequence encodes CASSYSSHRGSAQPQHF.

The J gene is TRBJ2-7, the V gene TRBV5-1; D unresolved. Germline V gene lookup returns CDR1 SGHRS and CDR2 YFSETQ. This CDR3 has 13 residues. Trimming pared 1 base from V and 7 bases from J, leaving 12 bases between. In DNA form, the CDR3 reads TGCGCCAGCAGCTTGTGGTGGTCGGAAGAGCAGTACTTC. Translation: CASSLWWSEEQYF. Variable domain in full (rest from reference TRBV5-1 and TRBJ2-7): KAGVTQTPRYLIKTRGQQVTLSCSPISGHRSVSWYQQTPGQGLQFLFEYFSETQRNKGNFPGRFSGRQFSNSRSEMNVSTLELGDSALYLCASSLWWSEEQYFGPGTRLTVT.

J is TRBJ2-1 and V is TRBV11-1, with D unclear. With 1 base removed from V and 5 bases from J, the gap between germline ends came to 9 bases. This CDR3 has 14 amino acids. Germline CDR1 reads SGHAT; CDR2 reads FQDESV (reference sequence). The DNA for the CDR3 is TGTGCCAGCAGCTTAGATGGGTCCCACAATGAGCAGTTCTTC. It translates to CASSLDGSHNEQFF. The whole variable domain, filled in from reference TRBV11-1 and TRBJ2-1, reads EAEVAQSPRYKITEKSQAVAFWCDPISGHATLYWYRQILGQGPELLVQFQDESVVDDSQLPKDRFSAERLKGVDSTLKIQPAELGDSAMYLCASSLDGSHNEQFFGPGTRLTVL.

This clonotype has ten or more counts. This chain connects TRBV29-1 to TRBJ2-2; the match to TRBD2 covers 7 bases. V shed 3 bases and J 6 bases; nucleotides not matched to a gene: 10. The CDR3 has 15 residues. Germline CDR1 SQVTM, CDR2 ANQGSEA. CDR3 in amino acids: CSVDWGEGLAGELFF. The DNA of the CDR3 is TGCAGCGTTGACTGGGGGGAGGGCCTCGCCGGGGAGCTGTTTTTT.